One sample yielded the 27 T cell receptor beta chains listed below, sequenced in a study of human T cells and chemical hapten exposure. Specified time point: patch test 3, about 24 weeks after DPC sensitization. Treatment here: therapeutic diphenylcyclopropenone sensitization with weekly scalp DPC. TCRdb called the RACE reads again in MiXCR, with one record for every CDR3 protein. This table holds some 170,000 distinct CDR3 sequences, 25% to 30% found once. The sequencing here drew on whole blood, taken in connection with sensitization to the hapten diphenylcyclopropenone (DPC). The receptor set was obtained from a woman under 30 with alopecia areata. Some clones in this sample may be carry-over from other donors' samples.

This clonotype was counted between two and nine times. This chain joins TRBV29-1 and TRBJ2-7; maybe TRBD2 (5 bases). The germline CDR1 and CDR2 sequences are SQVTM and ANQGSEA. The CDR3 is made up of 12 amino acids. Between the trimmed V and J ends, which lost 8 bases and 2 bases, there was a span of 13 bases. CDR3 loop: CSTTDGTYEQYF. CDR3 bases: TGCAGCACAACGGACGGGACCTACGAGCAGTACTTC.

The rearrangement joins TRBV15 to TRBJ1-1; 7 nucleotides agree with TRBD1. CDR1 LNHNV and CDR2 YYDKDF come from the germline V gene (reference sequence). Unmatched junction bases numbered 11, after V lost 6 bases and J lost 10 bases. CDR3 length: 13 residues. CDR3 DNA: TGTGCCACCAGTCCGGACAGGATTTCTGTAGCTTTCTTT. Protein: CATSPDRISVAFF.

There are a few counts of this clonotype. CDR3 region: CASSLDLRAQYF. DNA for the CDR3: TGCGCCAGCAGCTTGGATCTAAGGGCGCAGTATTTT. The chain employs TRBV5-1 and TRBJ2-3; D ambiguous. V shed 0 bases and J shed 10 bases, with 9 bases lying between them. Germline CDR1 reads SGHRS; CDR2 reads YFSETQ. The CDR3 has 12 amino acids.

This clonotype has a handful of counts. Written as DNA, the CDR3 is TGCAGTGCACCGGGACAGAGGATCAGTGAGCAGTTCTTC. Translating it yields CSAPGQRISEQFF. This chain joins TRBV20-1 and TRBJ2-1; 7 bases map to TRBD1. Trimming removed 6 bases from V and 9 bases from J; junction bases left unmatched: 11. Germline CDR1 reads DFQATT; CDR2 reads SNEGSKA (reference sequence). The CDR3 spans 13 residues.

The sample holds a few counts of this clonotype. The CDR3 spells CASSLSQAGKTQYF. The CDR3 DNA reads TGCGCCAGCAGCTTGTCTCAGGCCGGGAAGACCCAGTACTTC. This chain joins TRBV5-1 and TRBJ2-5, with D possibly TRBD2 on 5 matching bases. This CDR3 comprises 14 residues. V was shortened by 1 base and J by 6 bases, with 13 bases between the two germline ends. Germline V CDR1 and CDR2: SGHRS, YFSETQ.

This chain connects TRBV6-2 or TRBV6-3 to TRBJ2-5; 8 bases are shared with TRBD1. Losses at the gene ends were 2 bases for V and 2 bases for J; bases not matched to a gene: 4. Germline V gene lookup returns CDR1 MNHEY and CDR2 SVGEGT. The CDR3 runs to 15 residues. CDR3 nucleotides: TGTGCCAGCAGTTACGGACAGGGTCGGCAAGAGACCCAGTACTTC. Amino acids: CASSYGQGRQETQYF.

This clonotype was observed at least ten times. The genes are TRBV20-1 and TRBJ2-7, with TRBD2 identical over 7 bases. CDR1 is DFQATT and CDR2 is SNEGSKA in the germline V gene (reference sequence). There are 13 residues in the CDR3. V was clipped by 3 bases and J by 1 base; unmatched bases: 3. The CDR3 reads CSARASGSYEQYF. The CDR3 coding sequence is TGCAGTGCTAGGGCTAGCGGATCCTACGAGCAGTACTTC.

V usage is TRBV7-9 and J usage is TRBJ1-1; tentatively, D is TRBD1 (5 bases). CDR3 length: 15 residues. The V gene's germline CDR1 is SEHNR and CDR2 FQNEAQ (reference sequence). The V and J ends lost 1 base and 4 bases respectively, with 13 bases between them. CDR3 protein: CASSLGGAHGTEAFF. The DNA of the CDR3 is TGTGCCAGCAGCTTAGGAGGGGCTCACGGCACTGAAGCTTTCTTT.

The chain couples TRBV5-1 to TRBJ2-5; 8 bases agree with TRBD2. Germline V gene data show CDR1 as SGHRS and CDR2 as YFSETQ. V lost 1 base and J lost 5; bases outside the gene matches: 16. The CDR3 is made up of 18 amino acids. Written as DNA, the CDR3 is TGCGCCAGCAGCTTGTCCCGGATCGGGAGGGCCACGAGGGAGACCCAGTACTTC. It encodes CASSLSRIGRATRETQYF. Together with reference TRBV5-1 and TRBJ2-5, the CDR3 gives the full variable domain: KAGVTQTPRYLIKTRGQQVTLSCSPISGHRSVSWYQQTPGQGLQFLFEYFSETQRNKGNFPGRFSGRQFSNSRSEMNVSTLELGDSALYLCASSLSRIGRATRETQYFGPGTRLLVL.

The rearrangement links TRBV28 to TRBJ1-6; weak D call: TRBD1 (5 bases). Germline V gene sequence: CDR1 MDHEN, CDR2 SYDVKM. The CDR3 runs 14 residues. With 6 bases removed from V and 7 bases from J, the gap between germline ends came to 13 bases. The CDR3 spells CASREGTLNSPLHF. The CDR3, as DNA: TGTGCCAGCAGAGAAGGGACCTTGAATTCACCCCTCCACTTT.

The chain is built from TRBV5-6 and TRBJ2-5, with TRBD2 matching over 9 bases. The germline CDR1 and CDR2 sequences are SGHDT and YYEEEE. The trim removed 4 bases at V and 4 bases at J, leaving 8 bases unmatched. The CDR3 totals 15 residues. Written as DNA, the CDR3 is TGTGCCAGCAGCCGGGGCGGGGGGGCCCCAGAGACCCAGTACTTC. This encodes CASSRGGGAPETQYF. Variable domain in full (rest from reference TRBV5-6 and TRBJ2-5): DAGVTQSPTHLIKTRGQQVTLRCSPKSGHDTVSWYQQALGQGPQFIFQYYEEEERQRGNFPDRFSGHQFPNYSSELNVNALLLGDSALYLCASSRGGGAPETQYFGPGTRLLVL.

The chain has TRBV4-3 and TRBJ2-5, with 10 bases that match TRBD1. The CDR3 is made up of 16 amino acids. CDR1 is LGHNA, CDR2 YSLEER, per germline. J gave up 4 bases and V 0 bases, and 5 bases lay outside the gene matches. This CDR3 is CASSQDRGQGVETQYF. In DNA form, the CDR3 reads TGCGCCAGCAGCCAAGATCGTGGACAGGGGGTAGAGACCCAGTACTTC.

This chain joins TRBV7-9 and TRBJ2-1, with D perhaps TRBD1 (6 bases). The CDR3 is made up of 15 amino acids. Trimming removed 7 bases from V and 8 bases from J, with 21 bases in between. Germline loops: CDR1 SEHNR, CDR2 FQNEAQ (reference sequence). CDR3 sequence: CASTFTSGEYYEQFF. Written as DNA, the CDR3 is TGTGCCAGCACCTTCACGTCAGGGGAGTACTATGAGCAGTTCTTC.

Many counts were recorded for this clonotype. CDR3 bases: TGTGCCACCAGCGGGACTAATCAGCCCCAGCATTTT. It yields the protein CATSGTNQPQHF. The rearrangement uses TRBV15 and TRBJ1-5, with D tentatively TRBD1 (5 bases). Germline V gene lookup returns CDR1 LNHNV and CDR2 YYDKDF (reference sequence). The CDR3 spans 12 residues. The germline V and J ends were trimmed by 5 bases and 4 bases, with 6 bases remaining between them.

The CDR3 sequence is CASRAQGQGYTF. The DNA of the CDR3 is TGCGCCAGCAGGGCGCAGGGGCAAGGCTACACCTTC. The chain couples TRBV5-1 to TRBJ1-2, with D possibly matching TRBD1 (6 bases). The germline gives CDR1 SGHRS, CDR2 YFSETQ. Trimming removed 5 bases from V and 8 bases from J, with 13 bases in between. CDR3 length: 12 residues.

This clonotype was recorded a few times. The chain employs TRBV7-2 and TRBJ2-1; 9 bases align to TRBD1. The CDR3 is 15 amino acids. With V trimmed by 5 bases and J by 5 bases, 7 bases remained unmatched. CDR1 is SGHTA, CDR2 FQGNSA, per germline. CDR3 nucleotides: TGTGCCAGCAGCCAGTACCGACAGGGGGACAATGAGCAGTTCTTC. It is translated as CASSQYRQGDNEQFF.

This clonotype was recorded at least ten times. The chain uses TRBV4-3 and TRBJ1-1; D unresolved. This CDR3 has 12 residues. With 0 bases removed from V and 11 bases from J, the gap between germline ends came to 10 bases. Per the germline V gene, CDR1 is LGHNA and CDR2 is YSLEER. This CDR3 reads CASSQDPGRAFF. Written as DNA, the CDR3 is TGCGCCAGCAGCCAAGATCCGGGCCGGGCTTTCTTT.

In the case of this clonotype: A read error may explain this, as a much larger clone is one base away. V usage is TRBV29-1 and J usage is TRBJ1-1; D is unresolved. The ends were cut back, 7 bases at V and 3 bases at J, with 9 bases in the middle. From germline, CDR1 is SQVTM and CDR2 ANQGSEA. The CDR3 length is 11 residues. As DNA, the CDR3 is TGCAGCGGGCGGCAGGACACTGAAGCTTTCTTT. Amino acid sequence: CSGRQDTEAFF.

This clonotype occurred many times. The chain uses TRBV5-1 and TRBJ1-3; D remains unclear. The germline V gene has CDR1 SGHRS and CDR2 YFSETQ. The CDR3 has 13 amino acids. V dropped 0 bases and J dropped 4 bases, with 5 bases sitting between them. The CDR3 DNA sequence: TGCGCCAGCAGCTTGGGGGCAGGAAACACCATATATTTT. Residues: CASSLGAGNTIYF.

The CDR3 coding sequence is TGTGCCAGCAGCTTAGTCGTTGGGGACTCTGGAAACACCATATATTTT. Translated: CASSLVVGDSGNTIYF. This rearrangement joins TRBV7-9 to TRBJ1-3; no clear D gene. Trimming cost V 1 base and J 0 bases, with 10 bases left between them. This CDR3 comprises 16 residues. Germline loops: CDR1 SEHNR, CDR2 FQNEAQ (reference sequence).

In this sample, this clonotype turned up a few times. The CDR3 DNA sequence: TGTGCCAGCAGTGGAGGGTCGGATACGCAGTATTTT. Amino acids: CASSGGSDTQYF. The genes are TRBV25-1 and TRBJ2-3; D may be TRBD2 (5 bases). The germline gives CDR1 MGHDK, CDR2 SYGVNS. The CDR3 extends over 12 amino acids. With 4 bases removed from V and 6 bases from J, the gap between germline ends came to 8 bases.

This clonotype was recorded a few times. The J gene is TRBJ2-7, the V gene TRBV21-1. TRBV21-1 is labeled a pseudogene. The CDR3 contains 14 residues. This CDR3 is CASTNRRGTYEQYF. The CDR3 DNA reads TGTGCCAGCACTAATCGAAGGGGCACCTACGAGCAGTACTTC.

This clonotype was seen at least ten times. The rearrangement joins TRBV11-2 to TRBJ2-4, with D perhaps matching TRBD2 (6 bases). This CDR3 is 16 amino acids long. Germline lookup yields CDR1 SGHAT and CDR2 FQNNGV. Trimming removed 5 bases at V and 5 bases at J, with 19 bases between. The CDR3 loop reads CASSKGLSIGQNIQYF. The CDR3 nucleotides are TGTGCCAGCAGCAAGGGACTCTCCATTGGCCAAAACATTCAGTACTTC.

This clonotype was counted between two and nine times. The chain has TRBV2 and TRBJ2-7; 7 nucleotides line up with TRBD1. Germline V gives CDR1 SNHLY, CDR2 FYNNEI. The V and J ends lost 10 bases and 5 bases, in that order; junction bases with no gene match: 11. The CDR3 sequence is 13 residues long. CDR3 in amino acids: CAIHRGEKDEQYF. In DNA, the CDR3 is TGTGCCATCCACAGGGGCGAAAAGGACGAGCAGTACTTC.

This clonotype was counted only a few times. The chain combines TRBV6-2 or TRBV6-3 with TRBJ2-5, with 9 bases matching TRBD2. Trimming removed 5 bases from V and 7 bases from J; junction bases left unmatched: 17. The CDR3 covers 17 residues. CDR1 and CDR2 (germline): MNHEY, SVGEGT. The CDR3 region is CASSDDTGTSTVGTQYF. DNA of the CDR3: TGTGCCAGCAGTGACGACACTGGGACTAGCACGGTCGGGACCCAGTACTTC.

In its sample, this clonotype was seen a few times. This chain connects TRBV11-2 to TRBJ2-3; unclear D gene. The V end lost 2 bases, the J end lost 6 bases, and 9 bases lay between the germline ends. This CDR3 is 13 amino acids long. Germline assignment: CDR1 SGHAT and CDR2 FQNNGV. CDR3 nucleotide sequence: TGTGCCAGCAGCTTACTAGGGTTGGATACGCAGTATTTT. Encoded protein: CASSLLGLDTQYF. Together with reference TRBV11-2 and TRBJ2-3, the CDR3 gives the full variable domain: EAGVAQSPRYKIIEKRQSVAFWCNPISGHATLYWYQQILGQGPKLLIQFQNNGVVDDSQLPKDRFSAERLKGVDSTLKIQPAKLEDSAVYLCASSLLGLDTQYFGPGTRLTVL.

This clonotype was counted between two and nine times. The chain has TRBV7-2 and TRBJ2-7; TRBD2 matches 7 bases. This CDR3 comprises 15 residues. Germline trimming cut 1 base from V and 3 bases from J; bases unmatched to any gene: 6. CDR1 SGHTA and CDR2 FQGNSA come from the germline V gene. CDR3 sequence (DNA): TGTGCCAGCAGCTTAGGGGCTAGCGGCCTCTACGAGCAGTACTTC. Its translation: CASSLGASGLYEQYF. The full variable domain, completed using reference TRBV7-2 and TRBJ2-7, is GAGVSQSPSNKVTEKGKDVELRCDPISGHTALYWYRQSLGQGLEFLIYFQGNSAPDKSGLPSDRFSAERTGGSVSTLTIQRTQQEDSAVYLCASSLGASGLYEQYFGPGTRLTVT.